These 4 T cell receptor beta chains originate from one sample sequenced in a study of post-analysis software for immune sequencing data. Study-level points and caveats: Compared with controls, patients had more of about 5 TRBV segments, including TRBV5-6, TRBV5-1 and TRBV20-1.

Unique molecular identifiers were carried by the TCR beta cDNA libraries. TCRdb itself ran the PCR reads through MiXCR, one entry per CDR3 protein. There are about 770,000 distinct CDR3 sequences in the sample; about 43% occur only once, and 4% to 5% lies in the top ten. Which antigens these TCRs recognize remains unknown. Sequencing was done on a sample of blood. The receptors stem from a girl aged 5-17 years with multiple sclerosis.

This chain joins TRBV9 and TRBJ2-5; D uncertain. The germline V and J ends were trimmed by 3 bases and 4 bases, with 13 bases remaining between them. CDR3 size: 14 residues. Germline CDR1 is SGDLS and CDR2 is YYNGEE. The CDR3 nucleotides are TGTGCCAGCAGCGCTAGTTGGGGAATAGAGACCCAGTACTTC. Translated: CASSASWGIETQYF.

CDR3 DNA sequence: TGCAGCGTGCAAGACAGGGGAAGGGAAGCTTTCTTT. Translating gives CSVQDRGREAFF. The chain couples TRBV29-1 to TRBJ1-1; 8 bases align to TRBD1. CDR1 and CDR2 from the germline V gene are SQVTM and ANQGSEA. The CDR3 spans 12 residues. J was trimmed by 8 bases and V by 6 bases; bases with no gene match: 8.

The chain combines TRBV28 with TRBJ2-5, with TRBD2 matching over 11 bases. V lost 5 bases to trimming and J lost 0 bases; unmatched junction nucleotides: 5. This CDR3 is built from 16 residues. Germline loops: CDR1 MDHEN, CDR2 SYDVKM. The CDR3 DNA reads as TGTGCCAGCAGTCCCACGACTAGCGGGGACCAAGAGACCCAGTACTTC. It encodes CASSPTTSGDQETQYF. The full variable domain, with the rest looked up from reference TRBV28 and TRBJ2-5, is DVKVTQSSRYLVKRTGEKVFLECVQDMDHENMFWYRQDPGLGLRLIYFSYDVKMKEKGDIPEGYSVSREKKERFSLILESASTNQTSMYLCASSPTTSGDQETQYFGPGTRLLVL.

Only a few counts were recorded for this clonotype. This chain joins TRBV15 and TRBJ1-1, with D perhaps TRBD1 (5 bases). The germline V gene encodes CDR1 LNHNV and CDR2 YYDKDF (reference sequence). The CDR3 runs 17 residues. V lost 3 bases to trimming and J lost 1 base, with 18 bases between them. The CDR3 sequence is CATSRTRDGIQNTEAFF. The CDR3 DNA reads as TGTGCCACCAGCAGGACCCGGGACGGCATCCAGAACACTGAAGCTTTCTTT.